This entry lists 5 T cell receptor beta chains sequenced from one sample in a study of cytomegalovirus exposure and HLA in healthy donors. The data were produced by immunoSEQ multiplex PCR, yet TCRdb's version contains in-frame clones alone and is incomplete. The sample carries 150,000 or so clones, roughly 89% recorded once. Sequences were obtained from PBMCs. Receptors originate from a young woman in good health and CMV-seronegative.

The V call is TRBV6-5, the J call TRBJ1-2; 8 bases line up with TRBD1. After removal of 8 bases from V and 8 bases from J, the junction contained 16 bases not matched to a gene. The germline V gene has CDR1 MNHEY and CDR2 SVGAGI. This CDR3 is built from 15 residues. The CDR3 reads CASGNPGQAGKGYTF. The CDR3 DNA sequence: TGTGCCAGCGGCAACCCGGGACAGGCGGGGAAAGGCTACACCTTC.

This chain joins TRBV4-1 and TRBJ2-7; 15 bases are a match to TRBD2. CDR3 length equals 18 residues. Losses at the gene ends were 4 bases for V and 2 bases for J; bases not matched to a gene: 9. Germline V gives CDR1 MGHRA, CDR2 YSYEKL. The CDR3 protein is CASSRPGTSGGKAYEQYF. DNA for the CDR3: TGCGCCAGCAGCCGCCCCGGGACTAGCGGGGGGAAAGCCTACGAGCAGTACTTC.

The rearrangement joins TRBV5-1 to TRBJ1-4; unclear D gene. The germline V and J ends were trimmed by 8 bases and 1 base, with 15 bases remaining between them. Per the germline V gene, CDR1 is SGHRS and CDR2 is YFSETQ. The length of the CDR3 is 15 residues. The CDR3 reads CASHQGGRTNEKLFF. As DNA, the CDR3 is TGCGCCAGTCACCAAGGCGGGCGAACTAATGAAAAACTGTTTTTT.

The genes are TRBV6-5 and TRBJ2-1; TRBD1 aligns across 7 bases. CDR1 MNHEY and CDR2 SVGAGI come from the germline V gene. After removal of 2 bases from V and 4 bases from J, the junction contained 5 bases not matched to a gene. The CDR3 loop spans 15 amino acids. CDR3 sequence reads: CASSYTRTGYNEQFF. CDR3 nucleotide sequence: TGTGCCAGCAGTTACACCAGGACAGGTTACAATGAGCAGTTCTTC.

This clone was seen a single time. J is TRBJ1-2 and V is TRBV7-2, with TRBD1 identical over 10 bases. The junction had 7 bases not matched to a gene; V was cut back by 4 bases and J by 5 bases. In germline, CDR1 is SGHTA, CDR2 FQGNSA. CDR3 length equals 15 residues. CDR3 sequence reads: CASSSPDRGSYGYTF. CDR3 nucleotide sequence: TGTGCCAGCAGCTCACCGGACAGGGGGTCTTATGGCTACACCTTC. The whole variable domain, remainder taken from reference TRBV7-2 and TRBJ1-2, is GAGVSQSPSNKVTEKGKDVELRCDPISGHTALYWYRQSLGQGLEFLIYFQGNSAPDKSGLPSDRFSAERTGGSVSTLTIQRTQQEDSAVYLCASSSPDRGSYGYTFGSGTRLTVV.